The 5 T cell receptor beta chains below were found in one sample sequenced in a study of cytomegalovirus exposure and HLA in healthy donors. The PCR made use of 60 Vbeta and 13 Jbeta primers. Produced via immunoSEQ multiplex PCR; TCRdb's table is partial and in-frame only. The repertoire holds around 130,000 clones, with 70% to 80% as singletons. Material: PBMCs. Source of these receptors: a woman aged 55-69 years in good health and CMV-seronegative.

The rearrangement joins TRBV6-1 to TRBJ1-6; 7 bases are a match to TRBD1. The CDR3 totals 16 residues. Germline CDR1 and CDR2: MNHNS and SASEGT. The J segment lost 4 bases and the V segment lost 0 bases, leaving 3 bases of the junction unmatched. The chain's CDR3 is CASSEAGTVYNSPLHF. CDR3 bases: TGTGCCAGCAGTGAAGCGGGGACAGTATATAATTCACCCCTCCACTTT.

The V call is TRBV5-6, the J call TRBJ2-2, with D uncertain. The germline V and J ends were trimmed by 5 bases and 7 bases, with 21 bases remaining between them. Looked up from germline, CDR1 is SGHDT and CDR2 is YYEEEE. The CDR3 is made up of 16 amino acids. This CDR3 is CASSFWSMSAGGELFF. The CDR3 DNA follows: TGTGCCAGCAGTTTCTGGTCTATGTCAGCAGGCGGGGAGCTGTTTTTT.

The table lists this clone with a few counts. This sequence joins TRBV27 and TRBJ1-1; perhaps TRBD1 as D (6 bases). Germline V gene data show CDR1 as MNHEY and CDR2 as SMNVEV (reference sequence). The CDR3 totals 14 residues. The V and J ends lost 3 bases and 4 bases respectively, with 12 bases between them. The CDR3 nucleotides read TGTGCCAGCAGTTTCCAGGGGCGGTCCACTGAAGCTTTCTTT. This encodes CASSFQGRSTEAFF.

The chain carries TRBV5-6 and TRBJ1-1; TRBD1 is a possible D gene (6 bases). Germline V gene data show CDR1 as SGHDT and CDR2 as YYEEEE. V lost 0 bases, J lost 1 base, and 7 bases lay in between. The CDR3 length is 14 residues. CDR3 loop: CASSLGQANTEAFF. The CDR3 DNA reads TGTGCCAGCAGCTTGGGACAGGCGAACACTGAAGCTTTCTTT.

CDR3 nucleotides: TGTGCCAGCAGTTCCGGGGAGACCCAGTACTTC. This codes for CASSSGETQYF. This chain connects TRBV6-6 to TRBJ2-5; D remains ambiguous. The V end was cut by 4 bases, the J end by 5 bases, with 5 bases between. Germline V CDR1 and CDR2: MNHNY, SVGAGI (reference sequence). The CDR3 covers 11 residues.